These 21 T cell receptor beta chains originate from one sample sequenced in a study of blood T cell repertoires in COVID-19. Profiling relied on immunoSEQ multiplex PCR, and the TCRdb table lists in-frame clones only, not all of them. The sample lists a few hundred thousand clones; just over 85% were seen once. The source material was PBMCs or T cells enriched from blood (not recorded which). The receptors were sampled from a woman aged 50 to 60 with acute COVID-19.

The CDR3 nucleotides read TGCGCCAGCAGCCAAGTCACAGGGGGCTTCAACGAGCAGTACTTC. It codes for CASSQVTGGFNEQYF. V usage is TRBV4-3 and J usage is TRBJ2-7, with TRBD1 matching 9 bases. Looked up from germline, CDR1 is LGHNA and CDR2 is YSLEER. The CDR3 runs to 15 residues. Losses at the gene ends were 1 base for V and 5 bases for J; bases not matched to a gene: 6.

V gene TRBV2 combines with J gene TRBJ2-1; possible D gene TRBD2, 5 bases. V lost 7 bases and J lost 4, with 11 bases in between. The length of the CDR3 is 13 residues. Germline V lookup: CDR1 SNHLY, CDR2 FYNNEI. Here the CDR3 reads CASTRTEYNEQFF. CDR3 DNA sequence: TGTGCCAGCACAAGGACTGAATACAATGAGCAGTTCTTC.

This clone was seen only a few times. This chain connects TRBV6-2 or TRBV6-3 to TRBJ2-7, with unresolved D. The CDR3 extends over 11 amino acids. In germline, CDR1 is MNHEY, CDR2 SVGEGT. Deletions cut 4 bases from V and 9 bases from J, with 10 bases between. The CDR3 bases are TGTGCCAGCAGTTCTTCCCTAGGGCAGTACTTC. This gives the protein CASSSSLGQYF.

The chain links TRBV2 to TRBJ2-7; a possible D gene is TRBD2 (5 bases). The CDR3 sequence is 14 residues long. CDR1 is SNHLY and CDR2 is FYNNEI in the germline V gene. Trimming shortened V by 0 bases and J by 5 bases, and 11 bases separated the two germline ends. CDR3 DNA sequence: TGTGCCAGCAGTGAAGCGCTTCTAGCAAACGAGCAGTACTTC. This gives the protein CASSEALLANEQYF.

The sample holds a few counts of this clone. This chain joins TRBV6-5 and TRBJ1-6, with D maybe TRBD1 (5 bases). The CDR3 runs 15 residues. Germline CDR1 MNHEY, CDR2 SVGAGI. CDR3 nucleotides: TGTGCAACCGATAGGGGCTTTGCCTATAATTCACCCCTCCACTTT. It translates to CATDRGFAYNSPLHF.

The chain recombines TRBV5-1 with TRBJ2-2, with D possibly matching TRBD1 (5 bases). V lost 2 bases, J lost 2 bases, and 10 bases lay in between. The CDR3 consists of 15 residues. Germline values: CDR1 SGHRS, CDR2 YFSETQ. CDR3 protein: CASSFRQGNTGELFF. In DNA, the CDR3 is TGCGCCAGCAGCTTCCGGCAGGGAAACACCGGGGAGCTGTTTTTT.

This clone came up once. CDR3 protein: CASSQVFMRQKEAFF. CDR3 bases: TGCGCCAGCAGCCAAGTTTTTATGCGACAGAAAGAAGCTTTCTTT. The chain joins TRBV4-1 to TRBJ1-1; tentative D call: TRBD1 (5 bases). Trimming took off 1 base at V and 8 bases at J, with 17 bases between the two ends. The germline V gene has CDR1 MGHRA and CDR2 YSYEKL. CDR3 length equals 15 residues.

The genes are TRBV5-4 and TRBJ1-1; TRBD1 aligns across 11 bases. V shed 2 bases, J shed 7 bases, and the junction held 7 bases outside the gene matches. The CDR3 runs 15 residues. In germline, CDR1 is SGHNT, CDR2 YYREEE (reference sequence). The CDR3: CASSFVGTGGNEAFF. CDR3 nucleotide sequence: TGTGCCAGCAGCTTTGTGGGGACAGGGGGGAATGAAGCTTTCTTT.

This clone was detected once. The chain's CDR3 is CSVEPTGRGTEAFF. The CDR3 DNA sequence: TGCAGCGTTGAACCGACAGGCAGAGGCACTGAAGCTTTCTTT. The chain joins TRBV29-1 to TRBJ1-1, with D perhaps matching TRBD1 (6 bases). The CDR3 runs 14 residues. V gave up 2 bases and J gave up 4 bases, with 14 bases separating them. Germline values: CDR1 SQVTM, CDR2 ANQGSEA.

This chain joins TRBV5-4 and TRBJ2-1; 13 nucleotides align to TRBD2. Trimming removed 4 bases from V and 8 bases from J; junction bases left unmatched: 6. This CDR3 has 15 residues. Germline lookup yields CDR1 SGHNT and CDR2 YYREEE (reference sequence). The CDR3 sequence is CASSLRTSGSDEQFF. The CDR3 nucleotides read TGTGCCAGCAGCCTCCGGACTAGCGGGAGCGATGAGCAGTTCTTC.

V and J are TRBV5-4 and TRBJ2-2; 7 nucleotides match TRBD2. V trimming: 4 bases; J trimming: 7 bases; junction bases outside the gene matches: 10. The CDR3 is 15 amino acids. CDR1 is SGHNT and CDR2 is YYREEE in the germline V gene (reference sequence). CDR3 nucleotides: TGTGCCAGCAGCCCCGGACGGGGGGTATACGGGGAGCTGTTTTTT. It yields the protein CASSPGRGVYGELFF. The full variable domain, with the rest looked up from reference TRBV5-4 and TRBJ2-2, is ETGVTQSPTHLIKTRGQQVTLRCSSQSGHNTVSWYQQALGQGPQFIFQYYREEENGRGNFPPRFSGLQFPNYSSELNVNALELDDSALYLCASSPGRGVYGELFFGEGSRLTVL.

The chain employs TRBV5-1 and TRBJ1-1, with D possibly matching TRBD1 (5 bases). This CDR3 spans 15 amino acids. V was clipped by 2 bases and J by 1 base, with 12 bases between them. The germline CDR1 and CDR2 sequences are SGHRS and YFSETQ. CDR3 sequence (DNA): TGCGCCAGCAGCTTACAACCTACAGGGAACACTGAAGCTTTCTTT. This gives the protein CASSLQPTGNTEAFF. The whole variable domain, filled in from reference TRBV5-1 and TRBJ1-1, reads KAGVTQTPRYLIKTRGQQVTLSCSPISGHRSVSWYQQTPGQGLQFLFEYFSETQRNKGNFPGRFSGRQFSNSRSEMNVSTLELGDSALYLCASSLQPTGNTEAFFGQGTRLTVV.

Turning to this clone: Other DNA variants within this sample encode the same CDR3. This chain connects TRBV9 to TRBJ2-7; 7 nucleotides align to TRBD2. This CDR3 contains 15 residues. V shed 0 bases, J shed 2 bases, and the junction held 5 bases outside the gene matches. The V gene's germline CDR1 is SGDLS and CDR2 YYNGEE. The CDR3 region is CASSVDAGVPYEQYF. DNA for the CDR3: TGTGCCAGCAGCGTAGACGCGGGAGTCCCCTACGAGCAGTACTTC.

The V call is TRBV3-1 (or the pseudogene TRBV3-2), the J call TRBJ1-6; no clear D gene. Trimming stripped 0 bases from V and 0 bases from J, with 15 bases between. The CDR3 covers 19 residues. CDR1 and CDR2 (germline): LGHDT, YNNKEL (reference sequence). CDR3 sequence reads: CASSQDPGSRYSYNSPLHF. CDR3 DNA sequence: TGTGCCAGCAGCCAAGATCCGGGGTCCCGCTACTCCTATAATTCACCCCTCCACTTT.

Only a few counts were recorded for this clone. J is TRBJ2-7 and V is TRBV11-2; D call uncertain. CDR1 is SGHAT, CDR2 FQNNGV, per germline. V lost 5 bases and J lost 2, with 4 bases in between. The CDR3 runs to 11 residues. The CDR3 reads CASSEAYEQYF. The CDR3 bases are TGTGCCAGCAGCGAGGCCTACGAGCAGTACTTC.

The CDR3 reads CASSVGGGPPYGYTF. CDR3 bases: TGTGCCAGCAGCGTAGGTGGAGGGCCCCCCTATGGCTACACCTTC. The J gene is TRBJ1-2, the V gene TRBV9; D not certain. The CDR3 extends over 15 amino acids. The V gene lost 0 bases and the J gene lost 4 bases, with 13 bases spanning the gap. From germline, CDR1 is SGDLS and CDR2 YYNGEE.

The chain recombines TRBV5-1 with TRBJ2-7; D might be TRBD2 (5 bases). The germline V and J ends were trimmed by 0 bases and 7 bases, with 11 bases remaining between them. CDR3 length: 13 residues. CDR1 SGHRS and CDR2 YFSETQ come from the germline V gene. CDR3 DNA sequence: TGCGCCAGCAGCTTGGGCGGGCCTCGGGAGCAGTACTTC. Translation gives CASSLGGPREQYF.

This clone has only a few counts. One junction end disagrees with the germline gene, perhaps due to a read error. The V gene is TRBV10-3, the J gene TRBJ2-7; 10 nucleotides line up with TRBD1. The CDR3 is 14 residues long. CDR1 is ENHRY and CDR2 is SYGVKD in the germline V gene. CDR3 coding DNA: TGCGACCCTCAAACCCGGGACAGGGGCCACGAGCAGTACTTC. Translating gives CDPQTRDRGHEQYF.

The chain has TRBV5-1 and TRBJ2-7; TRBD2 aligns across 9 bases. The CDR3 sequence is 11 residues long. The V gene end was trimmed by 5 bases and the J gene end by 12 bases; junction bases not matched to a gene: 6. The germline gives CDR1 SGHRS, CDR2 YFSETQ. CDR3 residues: CASRDQTSGYF. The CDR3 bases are TGCGCCAGCAGAGACCAGACTAGCGGGTACTTC.

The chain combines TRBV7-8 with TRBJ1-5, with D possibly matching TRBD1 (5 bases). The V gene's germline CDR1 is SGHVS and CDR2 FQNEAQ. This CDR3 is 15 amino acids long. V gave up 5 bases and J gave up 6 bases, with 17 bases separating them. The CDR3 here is CASSIDGGGGQPQHF. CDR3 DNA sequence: TGTGCCAGCAGCATCGACGGGGGTGGAGGTCAGCCCCAGCATTTT.

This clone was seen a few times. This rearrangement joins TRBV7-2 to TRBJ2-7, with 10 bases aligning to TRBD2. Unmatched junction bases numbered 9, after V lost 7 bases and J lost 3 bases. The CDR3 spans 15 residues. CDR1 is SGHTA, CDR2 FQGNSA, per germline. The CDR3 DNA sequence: TGTGCCAGCACTCCGAGCGGGAGGGCCAACTACGAGCAGTACTTC. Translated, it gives CASTPSGRANYEQYF.